These 27 T cell receptor beta chains came from one sample sequenced in a study of PD-L1 blockade in urothelial cancer. The table came from immunoSEQ multiplex PCR; TCRdb's copy has only in-frame clones and leaves some out. The sample yields about 24,000 clones, roughly 83% seen once. Specimen: PBMCs, collected around atezolizumab (anti-PD-L1) treatment. Receptors were obtained from a man in his sixties or seventies with urothelial cancer.

This chain connects TRBV11-3 to TRBJ2-3, with D uncertain. This CDR3 comprises 13 residues. CDR1 is SGHNT, CDR2 YENEEA, per germline. Trimming stripped 5 bases from V and 2 bases from J, with 8 bases between. CDR3 region: CASSQHTTDTQYF. For the CDR3, the DNA is TGTGCCAGCAGCCAACATACCACAGATACGCAGTATTTT.

The V call is TRBV5-1, the J call TRBJ2-2; maybe TRBD1 (5 bases). This CDR3 contains 16 residues. V lost 0 bases and J lost 1, with 10 bases in between. The germline V gene encodes CDR1 SGHRS and CDR2 YFSETQ. The DNA for the CDR3 is TGCGCCAGCAGCTTGGATACAGGAAAGAACACCGGGGAGCTGTTTTTT. It specifies CASSLDTGKNTGELFF.

Worth noting for this clone: One end of the junction does not line up with germline, which may come from a read error. The chain is built from TRBV11-2 and TRBJ2-3; D is unresolved. Germline loops: CDR1 SGHAT, CDR2 FQNNGV. The CDR3 consists of 14 residues. CDR3 sequence (DNA): TGTGCCAGCAGCTTATTGTTGGGCACGGATACGCAGTATTTT. Its protein is CASSLLLGTDTQYF.

This clone was detected a few times. The V and J genes are TRBV6-1 and TRBJ2-5, with TRBD2 identical over 12 bases. V lost 3 bases, J lost 9 bases, and 8 bases stayed unmatched. Germline CDR1 is MNHNS and CDR2 is SASEGT. The CDR3 extends over 15 amino acids. Written as DNA, the CDR3 is TGTGCCAGCAGTGAGAATCTAGCGGGAGGGAGCGCCCAGTACTTC. Its translation is CASSENLAGGSAQYF.

The CDR3 is CASSAGILNTEAFF. As DNA, the CDR3 is TGTGCCAGCAGTGCCGGGATTCTGAACACTGAAGCTTTCTTT. V and J are TRBV2 and TRBJ1-1; D remains ambiguous. V was shortened by 4 bases and J by 0 bases, with 9 bases between the two germline ends. CDR1 and CDR2 (germline): SNHLY, FYNNEI. The CDR3 totals 14 residues. Together with reference TRBV2 and TRBJ1-1, the CDR3 gives the full variable domain: EPEVTQTPSHQVTQMGQEVILRCVPISNHLYFYWYRQILGQKVEFLVSFYNNEISEKSEIFDDQFSVERPDGSNFTLKIRSTKLEDSAMYFCASSAGILNTEAFFGQGTRLTVV.

The CDR3 nucleotides read TGCGCCAGCCGGCAGGGCTTGGAGACTGAAGCTTTCTTT. Its protein is CASRQGLETEAFF. This sequence joins TRBV10-1 and TRBJ1-1; maybe TRBD1 (5 bases). Germline lookup yields CDR1 WNHNN and CDR2 SYGVQD (reference sequence). Between the trimmed V and J ends, which lost 8 bases and 5 bases, there was a span of 15 bases. This CDR3 is 13 amino acids long.

The chain joins TRBV10-2 to TRBJ2-3; 9 nucleotides line up with TRBD1. Germline V gives CDR1 WSHSY, CDR2 SAAADI. Trimming took 6 bases from V and 4 from J; bases not matched to a gene: 8. This CDR3 has 15 amino acids. CDR3 loop: CASRGTGRRADTQYF. In DNA form, the CDR3 reads TGCGCCAGCAGGGGGACAGGGAGGAGGGCAGATACGCAGTATTTT.

The V gene is TRBV7-3, the J gene TRBJ2-7; no reliable D call. Trimming removed 2 bases at V and 2 bases at J, with 7 bases between. The CDR3 covers 13 residues. Per germline, CDR1 SGHTA and CDR2 FQGTGA. CDR3 DNA sequence: TGTGCCAGCAGCTTAGGCGGCACCTACGAGCAGTACTTC. As protein: CASSLGGTYEQYF.

The V and J genes are TRBV6-1 and TRBJ2-1, with 7 bases that match TRBD2. The trim removed 7 bases at V and 9 bases at J, leaving 9 bases unmatched. This CDR3 spans 13 amino acids. The V gene's germline CDR1 is MNHNS and CDR2 SASEGT. The CDR3: CASKWTSRGEQFF. DNA of the CDR3: TGTGCCAGCAAATGGACTAGTAGAGGTGAGCAGTTCTTC.

This sequence joins TRBV4-2 and TRBJ1-1; TRBD1 is a possible D gene (5 bases). V was trimmed by 4 bases and J by 5 bases, leaving 17 bases between them. CDR1 is LGHNA and CDR2 is YNFKEQ in the germline V gene. The CDR3 loop spans 15 amino acids. CDR3 sequence: CASSRTVGEGTEAFF. CDR3 coding DNA: TGTGCCAGCAGCCGAACAGTAGGGGAGGGAACTGAAGCTTTCTTT.

The rearrangement uses TRBV7-9 and TRBJ2-6; TRBD1 matches 7 bases. Per germline, CDR1 SEHNR and CDR2 FQNEAQ (reference sequence). The CDR3 has 19 residues. Losses at the gene ends were 1 base for V and 1 base for J; bases not matched to a gene: 10. CDR3 nucleotide sequence: TGTGCCAGCAGCTTAGTAGGGACAGCCATTCTTTCTGGGGCCAACGTCCTGACTTTC. The encoded protein is CASSLVGTAILSGANVLTF.

The chain couples TRBV29-1 to TRBJ2-5, with D tentatively TRBD2 (5 bases). Trimming pared 5 bases from V and 3 bases from J, leaving 10 bases between. This CDR3 contains 12 residues. The germline V gene encodes CDR1 SQVTM and CDR2 ANQGSEA. CDR3 sequence: CSVKLREETQYF. The CDR3 DNA reads TGCAGCGTTAAGTTGAGGGAAGAGACCCAGTACTTC.

The rearrangement links TRBV28 to TRBJ2-5; D perhaps matches TRBD1 (5 bases). Between the trimmed V and J ends, which lost 3 bases and 2 bases, there was a span of 13 bases. Germline CDR1 is MDHEN and CDR2 is SYDVKM. There are 15 residues in the CDR3. CDR3 sequence: CASSFKGAWQETQYF. As DNA, the CDR3 is TGTGCCAGCAGTTTTAAAGGGGCTTGGCAAGAGACCCAGTACTTC.

The chain has TRBV18 and TRBJ1-2; D is undetermined. CDR1 is KGHSH and CDR2 is LQKENI in the germline V gene. V was shortened by 0 bases and J by 8 bases, with 13 bases between the two germline ends. This CDR3 is built from 14 residues. The CDR3 sequence is CASSPPSWGGGYTF. The CDR3 DNA sequence: TGTGCCAGCTCACCACCATCCTGGGGAGGAGGCTACACCTTC.

The chain couples TRBV19 to TRBJ1-5; 8 bases agree with TRBD1. With 5 bases clipped from V and 4 bases from J, the junction kept 13 bases outside the gene matches. Germline values: CDR1 LNHDA, CDR2 SQIVND (reference sequence). This CDR3 is 17 amino acids long. CDR3 amino acids: CASSYGGGRTGNQPQHF. Here the CDR3 DNA reads TGTGCCAGTAGTTACGGGGGAGGTAGGACAGGGAATCAGCCCCAGCATTTT.

This chain connects TRBV18 to TRBJ2-2, with 8 bases identical to TRBD2. Germline values: CDR1 KGHSH, CDR2 LQKENI. V shed 5 bases, J shed 4 bases, and the junction held 6 bases outside the gene matches. CDR3 length equals 15 residues. CDR3 bases: TGTGCCAGCTCAACGGGAGGGGTCGGCACCGGGGAGCTGTTTTTT. Amino acid sequence: CASSTGGVGTGELFF.

This clone was detected a few times. The V call is TRBV29-1, the J call TRBJ1-3; a possible D gene is TRBD1 (6 bases). Germline V gene lookup returns CDR1 SQVTM and CDR2 ANQGSEA. V was clipped by 7 bases and J by 1 base, with 29 bases between them. The CDR3 totals 19 residues. CDR3 loop: CSARFKTGSTRSSGNTIYF. For the CDR3, the DNA is TGCAGCGCTCGCTTTAAGACAGGCTCCACCAGGTCGTCTGGAAACACCATATATTTT.

This chain joins TRBV6-6 and TRBJ2-7, with 9 nucleotides matching TRBD2. V trimming: 8 bases; J trimming: 4 bases; junction bases outside the gene matches: 6. The CDR3 has 13 residues. Per germline, CDR1 MNHNY and CDR2 SVGAGI (reference sequence). Written as DNA, the CDR3 is TGTGCCAGCCTGACTAGCGGAACATACGAGCAGTACTTC. As protein: CASLTSGTYEQYF.

Relative to its sample, this clone is medium-sized. The gene calls are TRBV6-5 and TRBJ2-7; possibly TRBD1 for D (5 bases). Deletions cut 0 bases from V and 5 bases from J, with 14 bases between. The CDR3 covers 15 residues. Germline V gene lookup returns CDR1 MNHEY and CDR2 SVGAGI. CDR3 residues: CASSYSIHQGHEQYF. DNA of the CDR3: TGTGCCAGCAGTTACTCGATTCACCAGGGCCACGAGCAGTACTTC.

This chain connects TRBV19 to TRBJ2-7, with 8 bases aligning to TRBD2. Unmatched junction bases numbered 11, after V lost 5 bases and J lost 2 bases. The germline V gene encodes CDR1 LNHDA and CDR2 SQIVND (reference sequence). CDR3 size: 16 residues. DNA of the CDR3: TGTGCCAGTAGTCTCTCAAGCGGGAGTGGCACCTACGAGCAGTACTTC. Amino acid sequence: CASSLSSGSGTYEQYF. Combining the CDR3 with reference TRBV19 and TRBJ2-7 gives the whole variable domain DGGITQSPKYLFRKEGQNVTLSCEQNLNHDAMYWYRQDPGQGLRLIYYSQIVNDFQKGDIAEGYSVSREKKESFPLTVTSAQKNPTAFYLCASSLSSGSGTYEQYFGPGTRLTVT.

The chain has TRBV5-1 and TRBJ2-4; TRBD1 agrees at 8 bases. This CDR3 region has 13 residues. Germline V gene lookup returns CDR1 SGHRS and CDR2 YFSETQ. The ends lost 0 bases at V and 9 bases at J; junction bases unmatched: 2. CDR3 bases: TGCGCCAGCAGCTTGGGCGGGACAGGCATTCAGTACTTC. Its protein product is CASSLGGTGIQYF.

J is TRBJ2-1 and V is TRBV5-1, with 12 bases identical to TRBD2. The junction had 8 bases not matched to a gene; V was cut back by 4 bases and J by 3 bases. The CDR3 covers 17 residues. Germline V CDR1 and CDR2: SGHRS, YFSETQ. CDR3 residues: CASSQPGLAGLYNEQFF. The CDR3 DNA follows: TGCGCCAGCAGCCAGCCCGGACTAGCGGGACTCTACAATGAGCAGTTCTTC. The entire variable domain, with the rest obtained from reference TRBV5-1 and TRBJ2-1, is as follows: KAGVTQTPRYLIKTRGQQVTLSCSPISGHRSVSWYQQTPGQGLQFLFEYFSETQRNKGNFPGRFSGRQFSNSRSEMNVSTLELGDSALYLCASSQPGLAGLYNEQFFGPGTRLTVL.

V and J are TRBV5-5 and TRBJ2-5, with 9 bases that match TRBD1. The CDR3 totals 14 residues. V lost 2 bases, J lost 9 bases, and 8 bases stayed unmatched. Looked up from germline, CDR1 is SGHKS and CDR2 is YYEKEE (reference sequence). The CDR3 bases are TGTGCCAGCAGCTTCGAGACAGGGGGACAGTCCCAGTACTTC. This encodes CASSFETGGQSQYF.

The chain recombines TRBV19 with TRBJ2-7, with D perhaps TRBD2 (6 bases). CDR1 is LNHDA and CDR2 is SQIVND in the germline V gene (reference sequence). The ends were cut back, 5 bases at V and 0 bases at J, with 11 bases in the middle. CDR3 length: 14 residues. CDR3 amino acids: CASSAGPSSYEQYF. The CDR3 DNA reads TGTGCCAGTAGTGCGGGGCCTAGCTCCTACGAGCAGTACTTC.

This clone turned up a few times. The V and J genes are TRBV28 and TRBJ2-2; 8 bases align to TRBD1. Germline V gene sequence: CDR1 MDHEN, CDR2 SYDVKM. The V gene end was trimmed by 7 bases and the J gene end by 0 bases; junction bases not matched to a gene: 10. The CDR3 contains 17 residues. The CDR3 DNA follows: TGTGCCAGCAACCCCCCCGACAGGGGCGCGAACACCGGGGAGCTGTTTTTT. Translated: CASNPPDRGANTGELFF.

V is TRBV6-1 and J is TRBJ2-2, with a weak D call TRBD1 (6 bases). CDR1 and CDR2 from the germline V gene are MNHNS and SASEGT. The CDR3 is made up of 15 amino acids. The V end lost 7 bases, the J end lost 2 bases, and 14 bases lay between the germline ends. Here the CDR3 DNA reads TGTGCCAGCACGATAGGGACATCAAACACCGGGGAGCTGTTTTTT. It specifies CASTIGTSNTGELFF.

The table lists this clone with a count of one. V is TRBV6-1 and J is TRBJ1-4; a possible D gene is TRBD1 (5 bases). Per germline, CDR1 MNHNS and CDR2 SASEGT. V was cut by 2 bases and J by 1 base, with 11 bases left in between. The CDR3 runs 16 residues. CDR3 amino acids: CASSEPGGGTNEKLFF. CDR3 DNA: TGTGCCAGCAGTGAACCGGGGGGGGGAACTAATGAAAAACTGTTTTTT.